This paragraph reports one TCR beta chain. Antigen unknown. Method: immunoSEQ multiplex PCR; TCRdb's copy keeps in-frame clones and lacks some. The sample lists about 350,000 clones, around 87% seen once, with 3.4% in the top ten. This entry comes from a study of Ad26.COV2.S vaccination and SARS-CoV-2 variants. Study at large: Donor was one of the participants in the Ad26.COV2.S arm of the COV1001 trial. The authors gave Ad26.COV2.S intramuscularly, either once or twice 56 days apart. General study results and limits: Higher spike-specific TCR breadth was found in vaccine recipients than in placebo recipients.

Treatment: some 20 received Ad26.COV2.S at low or high dose, single or two shots; several received placebo; per-sample allocation not given. Following the first vaccine or placebo injection, samples were taken on day 63. An Ad26 vector was used to express Wuhan-strain SARS-CoV-2 spike as the vaccine. Germline lookup yields CDR1 SGHAT and CDR2 FQNNGV. The CDR3 is made up of 15 amino acids. The ends were cut back, 5 bases at V and 0 bases at J, with 10 bases in the middle. This clonotype originated in a person aged 18-65 years who received the Ad26.COV2.S COVID-19 vaccine or a placebo. The sequencing used peripheral blood, collected in a trial of Ad26.COV2.S vaccine versus placebo. The chain links TRBV11-2 to TRBJ1-4, with D perhaps TRBD1 (6 bases). The CDR3 coding sequence is TGTGCCAGCAGCCCCCGACAGGCAACTAATGAAAAACTGTTTTTT. It specifies CASSPRQATNEKLFF.